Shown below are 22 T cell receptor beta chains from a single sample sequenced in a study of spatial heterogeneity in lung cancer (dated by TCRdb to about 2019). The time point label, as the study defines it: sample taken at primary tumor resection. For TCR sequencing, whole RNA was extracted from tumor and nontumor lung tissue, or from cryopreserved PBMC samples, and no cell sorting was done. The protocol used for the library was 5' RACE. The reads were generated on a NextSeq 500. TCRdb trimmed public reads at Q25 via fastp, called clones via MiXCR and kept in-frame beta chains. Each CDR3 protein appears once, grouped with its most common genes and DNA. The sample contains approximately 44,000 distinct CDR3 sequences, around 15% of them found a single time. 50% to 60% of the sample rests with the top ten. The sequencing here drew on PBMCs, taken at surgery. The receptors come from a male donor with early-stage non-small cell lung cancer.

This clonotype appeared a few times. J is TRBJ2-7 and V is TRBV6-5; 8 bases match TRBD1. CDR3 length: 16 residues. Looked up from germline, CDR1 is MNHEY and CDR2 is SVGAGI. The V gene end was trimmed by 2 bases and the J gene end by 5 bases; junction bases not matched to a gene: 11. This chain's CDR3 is CASSYRGRGLSDEQYF. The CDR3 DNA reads TGTGCCAGCAGTTACCGCGGCAGGGGGCTGAGCGACGAGCAGTACTTC.

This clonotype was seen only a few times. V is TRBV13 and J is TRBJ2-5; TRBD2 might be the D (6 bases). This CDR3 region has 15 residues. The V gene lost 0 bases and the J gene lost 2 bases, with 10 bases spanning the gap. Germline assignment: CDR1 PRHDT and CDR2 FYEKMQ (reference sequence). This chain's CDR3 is CASSLGGGHQETQYF. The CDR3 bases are TGTGCCAGCAGCTTAGGGGGAGGCCATCAAGAGACCCAGTACTTC.

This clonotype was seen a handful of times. The CDR3 protein is CASSLYWGTDYGYTF. The CDR3 coding sequence is TGTGCCAGCAGCTTATACTGGGGGACAGACTATGGCTACACCTTC. The J gene is TRBJ1-2, the V gene TRBV7-3; 7 bases agree with TRBD1. Germline V gene sequence: CDR1 SGHTA, CDR2 FQGTGA. V dropped 2 bases and J dropped 3; count of bases not matched to a gene: 6. This CDR3 is 15 amino acids long.

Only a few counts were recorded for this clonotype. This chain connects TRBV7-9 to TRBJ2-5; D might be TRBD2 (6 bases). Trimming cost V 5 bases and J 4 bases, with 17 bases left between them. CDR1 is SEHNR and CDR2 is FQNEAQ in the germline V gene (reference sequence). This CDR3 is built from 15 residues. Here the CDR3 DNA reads TGTGCCAGCAGCGCCCGAGGCGGGGATAGAGAGACCCAGTACTTC. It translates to CASSARGGDRETQYF.

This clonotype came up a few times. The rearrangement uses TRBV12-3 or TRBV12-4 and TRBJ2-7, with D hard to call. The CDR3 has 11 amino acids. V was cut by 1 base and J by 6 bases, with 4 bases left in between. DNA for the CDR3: TGTGCCAGCAGTTTAGGGCTCGAGCAGTACTTC. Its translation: CASSLGLEQYF.

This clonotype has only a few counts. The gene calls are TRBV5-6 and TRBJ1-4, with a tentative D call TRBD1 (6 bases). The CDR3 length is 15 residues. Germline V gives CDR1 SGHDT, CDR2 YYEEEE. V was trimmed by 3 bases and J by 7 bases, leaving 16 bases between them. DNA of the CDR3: TGTGCCAGCAGCTCACCCACCAGGGGCTTTGAAAAACTGTTTTTT. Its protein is CASSSPTRGFEKLFF.

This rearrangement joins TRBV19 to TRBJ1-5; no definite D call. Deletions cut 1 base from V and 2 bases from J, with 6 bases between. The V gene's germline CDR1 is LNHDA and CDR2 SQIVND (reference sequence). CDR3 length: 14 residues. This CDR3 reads CASSIGSGNQPQHF. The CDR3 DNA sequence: TGTGCCAGTAGTATAGGGTCGGGCAATCAGCCCCAGCATTTT.

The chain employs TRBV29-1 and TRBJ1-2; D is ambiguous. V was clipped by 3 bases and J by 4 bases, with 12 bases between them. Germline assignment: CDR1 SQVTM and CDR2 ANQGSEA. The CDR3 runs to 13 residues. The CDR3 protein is CSVDPGRAYGYTF. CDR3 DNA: TGCAGCGTTGATCCTGGCCGAGCCTATGGCTACACCTTC.

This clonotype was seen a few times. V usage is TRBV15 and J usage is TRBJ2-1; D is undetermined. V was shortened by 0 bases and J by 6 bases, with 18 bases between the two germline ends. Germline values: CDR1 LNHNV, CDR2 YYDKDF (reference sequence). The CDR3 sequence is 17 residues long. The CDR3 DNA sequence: TGTGCCACCAGCAGAGAGAACGCGGTCCGATCGGGCAATGAGCAGTTCTTC. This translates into CATSRENAVRSGNEQFF. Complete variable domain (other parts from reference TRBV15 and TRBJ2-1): DAMVIQNPRYQVTQFGKPVTLSCSQTLNHNVMYWYQQKSSQAPKLLFHYYDKDFNNEADTPDNFQSRRPNTSFCFLDIRSPGLGDTAMYLCATSRENAVRSGNEQFFGPGTRLTVL.

CDR3 sequence (DNA): TGTGCCAGTAGCAATACAGGGGGTGGCAATCAGCCCCAGCATTTT. Its protein product is CASSNTGGGNQPQHF. The genes are TRBV19 and TRBJ1-5; 8 nucleotides match TRBD1. This CDR3 spans 15 amino acids. Losses at the gene ends were 6 bases for V and 2 bases for J; bases not matched to a gene: 6. The germline V gene has CDR1 LNHDA and CDR2 SQIVND (reference sequence). Using reference TRBV19 and TRBJ1-5 for the parts outside the CDR3, the full variable domain is DGGITQSPKYLFRKEGQNVTLSCEQNLNHDAMYWYRQDPGQGLRLIYYSQIVNDFQKGDIAEGYSVSREKKESFPLTVTSAQKNPTAFYLCASSNTGGGNQPQHFGDGTRLSIL.

The CDR3 is CASSFRQGYSDTQYF. As DNA, the CDR3 is TGTGCCAGCAGCTTCCGACAGGGATATTCAGATACGCAGTATTTT. The V gene is TRBV7-2, the J gene TRBJ2-3, with 7 bases identical to TRBD1. The CDR3 totals 15 residues. V dropped 3 bases and J dropped 4; count of bases not matched to a gene: 7. Germline CDR1 is SGHTA and CDR2 is FQGNSA.

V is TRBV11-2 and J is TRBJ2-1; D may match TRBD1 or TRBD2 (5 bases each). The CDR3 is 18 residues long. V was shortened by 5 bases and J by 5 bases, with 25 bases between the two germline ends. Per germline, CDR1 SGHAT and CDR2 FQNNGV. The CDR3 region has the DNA TGTGCCAGCAGCGCGACCGGGACCCTAAGTTCGTCCCACAATGAGCAGTTCTTC. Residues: CASSATGTLSSSHNEQFF. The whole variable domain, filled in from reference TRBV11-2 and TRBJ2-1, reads EAGVAQSPRYKIIEKRQSVAFWCNPISGHATLYWYQQILGQGPKLLIQFQNNGVVDDSQLPKDRFSAERLKGVDSTLKIQPAKLEDSAVYLCASSATGTLSSSHNEQFFGPGTRLTVL.

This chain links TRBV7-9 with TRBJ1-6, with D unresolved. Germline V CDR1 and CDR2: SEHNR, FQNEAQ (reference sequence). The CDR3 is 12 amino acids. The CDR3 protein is CASGQNNSPLHF. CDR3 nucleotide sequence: TGTGCGTCCGGGCAGAATAATTCACCCCTCCACTTT.

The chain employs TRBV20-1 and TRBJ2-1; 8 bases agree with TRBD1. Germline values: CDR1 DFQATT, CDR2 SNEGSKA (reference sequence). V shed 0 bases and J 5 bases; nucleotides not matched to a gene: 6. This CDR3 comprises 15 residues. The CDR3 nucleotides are TGCAGTGCTAGAGACAGTGGACAGGGAAACAATGAGCAGTTCTTC. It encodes CSARDSGQGNNEQFF.

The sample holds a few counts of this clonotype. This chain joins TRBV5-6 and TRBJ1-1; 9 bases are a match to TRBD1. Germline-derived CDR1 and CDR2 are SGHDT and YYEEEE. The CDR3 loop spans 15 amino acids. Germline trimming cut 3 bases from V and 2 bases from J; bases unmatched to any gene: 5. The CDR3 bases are TGTGCCAGCAGCTCCATGGGACAGGGAAACACTGAAGCTTTCTTT. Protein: CASSSMGQGNTEAFF.

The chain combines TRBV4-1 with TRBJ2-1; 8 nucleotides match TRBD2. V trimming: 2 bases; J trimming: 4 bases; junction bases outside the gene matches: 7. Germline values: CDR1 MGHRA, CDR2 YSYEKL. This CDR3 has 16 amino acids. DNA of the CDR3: TGCGCCAGCAGCCAACTAGGGCGGGGGGCGTACAATGAGCAGTTCTTC. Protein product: CASSQLGRGAYNEQFF.

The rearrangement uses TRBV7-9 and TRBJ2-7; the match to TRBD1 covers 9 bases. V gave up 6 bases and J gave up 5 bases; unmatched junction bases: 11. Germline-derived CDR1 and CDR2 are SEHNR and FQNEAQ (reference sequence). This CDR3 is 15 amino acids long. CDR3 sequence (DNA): TGTGCCAGCAGGCCACAGGCGGGACAGGGTAACGAGCAGTACTTC. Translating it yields CASRPQAGQGNEQYF.

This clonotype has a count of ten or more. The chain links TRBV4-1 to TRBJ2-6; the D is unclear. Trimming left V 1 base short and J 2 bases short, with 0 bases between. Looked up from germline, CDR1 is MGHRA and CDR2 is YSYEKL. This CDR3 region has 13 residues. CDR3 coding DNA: TGCGCCAGCAGCCAAGCTGGGGCCAACGTCCTGACTTTC. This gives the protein CASSQAGANVLTF.

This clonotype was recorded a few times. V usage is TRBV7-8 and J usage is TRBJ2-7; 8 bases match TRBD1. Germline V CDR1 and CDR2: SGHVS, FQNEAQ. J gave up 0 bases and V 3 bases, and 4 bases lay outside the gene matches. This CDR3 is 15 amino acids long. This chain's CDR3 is CASSFDRGFSYEQYF. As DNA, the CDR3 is TGTGCCAGCAGCTTCGACAGGGGATTCTCCTACGAGCAGTACTTC.

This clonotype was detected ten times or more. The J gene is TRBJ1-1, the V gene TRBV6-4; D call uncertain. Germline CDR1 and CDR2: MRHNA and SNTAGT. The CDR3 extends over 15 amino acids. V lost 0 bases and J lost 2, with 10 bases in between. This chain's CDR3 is CASSDSGQPNTEAFF. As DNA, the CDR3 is TGTGCCAGCAGTGACTCTGGTCAGCCTAACACTGAAGCTTTCTTT.

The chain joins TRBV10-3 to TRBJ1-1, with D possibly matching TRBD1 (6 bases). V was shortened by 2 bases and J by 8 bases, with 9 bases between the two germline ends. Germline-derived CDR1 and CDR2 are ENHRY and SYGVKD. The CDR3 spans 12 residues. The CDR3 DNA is TGTGCCATCAGTGAGACAACAGGGGAAGCTTTCTTT. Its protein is CAISETTGEAFF.

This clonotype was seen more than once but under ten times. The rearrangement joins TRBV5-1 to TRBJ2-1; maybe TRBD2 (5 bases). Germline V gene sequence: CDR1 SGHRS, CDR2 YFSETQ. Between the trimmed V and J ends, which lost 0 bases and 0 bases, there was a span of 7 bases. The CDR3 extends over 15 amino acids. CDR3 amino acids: CASSLDAGSYNEQFF. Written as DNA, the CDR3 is TGCGCCAGCAGCTTGGACGCGGGCTCCTACAATGAGCAGTTCTTC.